What follows are 21 T cell receptor beta chains derived from one specimen sequenced in a study of beta chain features in type 1 diabetes. Expressed TCRB transcripts were sequenced after all isolated RNA was converted to cDNA. Measured with immunoSEQ multiplex PCR; TCRdb has only the in-frame clones, and not every one. The sample lists 350,000 or so clones, 15% to 20% occurring once. The sequencing sample was made of naive CD4+ T cells from blood. These receptors were collected from a woman under 30 in good health.

The chain is built from TRBV4-1 and TRBJ2-3; 12 positions match TRBD2. In germline, CDR1 is MGHRA, CDR2 YSYEKL. J lost 2 bases, V lost 6 bases, and 6 bases had no gene match. This CDR3 contains 16 residues. The CDR3 loop is CASRSTSGGHTDTQYF. CDR3 DNA sequence: TGCGCCAGCAGGTCCACTAGCGGGGGGCACACAGATACGCAGTATTTT.

The chain combines TRBV5-6 with TRBJ2-3, with a possible D match to TRBD2 (6 bases). The CDR3 is made up of 14 amino acids. Germline V gene lookup returns CDR1 SGHDT and CDR2 YYEEEE. V dropped 6 bases and J dropped 3 bases, with 14 bases sitting between them. CDR3 sequence reads: CASMEGIRTDTQYF. As DNA, the CDR3 is TGTGCCAGCATGGAGGGGATAAGAACAGATACGCAGTATTTT.

The rearrangement links TRBV30 to TRBJ1-1, with 7 bases aligning to TRBD1. The CDR3 has 13 residues. Germline CDR1 reads GTSNPN; CDR2 reads SVGIG (reference sequence). J lost 1 base, V lost 1 base, and 0 bases had no gene match. The CDR3 coding sequence is TGTGCCTGGAGTGGGGACAGGAACACTGAAGCTTTCTTT. It codes for CAWSGDRNTEAFF.

This clone turned up a few times. This sequence joins TRBV18 and TRBJ2-7, with TRBD1 matching 10 bases. V was pared by 5 bases and J by 2 bases, with 9 bases of the junction left unmatched. The CDR3 has 16 residues. Germline V lookup: CDR1 KGHSH, CDR2 LQKENI. This CDR3 is CASSSRSGQGTYEQYF. For the CDR3, the DNA is TGTGCCAGCTCATCCCGTTCGGGACAGGGGACCTACGAGCAGTACTTC.

This clone appeared a few times. V and J are TRBV19 and TRBJ2-3; perhaps TRBD2 as D (5 bases). In germline, CDR1 is LNHDA, CDR2 SQIVND (reference sequence). V gave up 7 bases and J gave up 5 bases, with 19 bases separating them. This CDR3 contains 15 residues. The chain's CDR3 is CASTGWLAAEDTQYF. In DNA, the CDR3 is TGTGCCAGTACTGGGTGGCTAGCTGCGGAAGATACGCAGTATTTT.

The rearrangement joins TRBV6-1 to TRBJ2-1; a possible D gene is TRBD2 (5 bases). Trimming cost V 2 bases and J 2 bases, with 7 bases left between them. Per the germline V gene, CDR1 is MNHNS and CDR2 is SASEGT. This CDR3 contains 14 residues. CDR3: CASSESGTYNEQFF. CDR3 DNA sequence: TGTGCCAGCAGTGAAAGCGGTACCTACAATGAGCAGTTCTTC.

This clone appeared a few times. The CDR3 region has the DNA TGTGCCAGCAGCCCTGAAGGCGGGAGGACGGGGGAGCTGTTTTTT. Translating it yields CASSPEGGRTGELFF. The J gene is TRBJ2-2, the V gene TRBV5-4, with 8 bases matching TRBD2. CDR3 length: 15 residues. Germline V gene sequence: CDR1 SGHNT, CDR2 YYREEE (reference sequence). V lost 4 bases and J lost 8; bases outside the gene matches: 10. Full variable domain (missing parts from reference TRBV5-4 and TRBJ2-2): ETGVTQSPTHLIKTRGQQVTLRCSSQSGHNTVSWYQQALGQGPQFIFQYYREEENGRGNFPPRFSGLQFPNYSSELNVNALELDDSALYLCASSPEGGRTGELFFGEGSRLTVL.

A few counts support this clone. The chain couples TRBV4-2 to TRBJ1-2; D gene ambiguous. V lost 1 base to trimming and J lost 2 bases, with 5 bases between them. CDR1 is LGHNA and CDR2 is YNFKEQ in the germline V gene. The CDR3 length is 13 residues. The CDR3 DNA is TGTGCCAGCAGCCAAGGAGGGAACTATGGCTACACCTTC. Amino acid sequence: CASSQGGNYGYTF.

This clone has only a few counts. This chain joins TRBV9 and TRBJ1-5; no reliable D call. Trimming took 4 bases from V and 7 from J, leaving 15 bases between them. This CDR3 is 14 amino acids long. CDR1 and CDR2 from the germline V gene are SGDLS and YYNGEE. The CDR3 DNA follows: TGTGCCAGCAGCCCCGCCGAAGCCCTACAGCCCCAGCATTTT. This encodes CASSPAEALQPQHF.

This clone was picked up a small number of times. This rearrangement joins TRBV7-9 to TRBJ2-1; 7 nucleotides line up with TRBD2. CDR1 is SEHNR and CDR2 is FQNEAQ in the germline V gene (reference sequence). V lost 7 bases, J lost 4 bases, and 13 bases stayed unmatched. The CDR3 spans 16 residues. The CDR3 nucleotides are TGTGCCAGCAACCTCCCTGGCCTAGCGGTTTACAATGAGCAGTTCTTC. This codes for CASNLPGLAVYNEQFF.

The V and J genes are TRBV28 and TRBJ2-5; 7 nucleotides match TRBD1. CDR1 and CDR2 (germline): MDHEN, SYDVKM. With 6 bases clipped from V and 1 base from J, the junction kept 5 bases outside the gene matches. There are 14 residues in the CDR3. CDR3 region: CASSPGQAQETQYF. Written as DNA, the CDR3 is TGTGCCAGCAGCCCTGGACAGGCCCAAGAGACCCAGTACTTC. Together with reference TRBV28 and TRBJ2-5, the CDR3 gives the full variable domain: DVKVTQSSRYLVKRTGEKVFLECVQDMDHENMFWYRQDPGLGLRLIYFSYDVKMKEKGDIPEGYSVSREKKERFSLILESASTNQTSMYLCASSPGQAQETQYFGPGTRLLVL.

The chain links TRBV9 to TRBJ2-3; tentatively, D is TRBD2 (7 bases). The V end was cut by 4 bases, the J end by 9 bases, with 18 bases between. Germline assignment: CDR1 SGDLS and CDR2 YYNGEE. The CDR3 runs to 14 residues. CDR3 protein: CASSNVGGGDTQYF. The CDR3 DNA follows: TGTGCCAGCAGCAATGTAGGGGGGGGCGACACGCAGTATTTT.

The chain carries TRBV6-5 and TRBJ2-7, with TRBD1 matching 8 bases. The junction had 1 base not matched to a gene; V was cut back by 2 bases and J by 1 base. The CDR3 has 14 amino acids. The germline gives CDR1 MNHEY, CDR2 SVGAGI. The CDR3: CASSYRDRSYEQYF. The CDR3 DNA reads TGTGCCAGCAGTTACAGGGACAGGTCCTACGAGCAGTACTTC.

In its sample, this clone was seen a few times. V usage is TRBV5-1 and J usage is TRBJ2-5; 8 bases are shared with TRBD2. After removal of 1 base from V and 5 bases from J, the junction contained 7 bases not matched to a gene. The CDR3 length is 15 residues. Germline V gene data show CDR1 as SGHRS and CDR2 as YFSETQ. The CDR3 DNA is TGCGCCAGCAGCTTGTTGGCGGGAGGAGGGGAGACCCAGTACTTC. It yields the protein CASSLLAGGGETQYF.

This clone was observed a handful of times. This rearrangement joins TRBV5-1 to TRBJ2-2; 7 bases are a match to TRBD1. Trimming removed 0 bases from V and 2 bases from J; junction bases left unmatched: 4. The germline gives CDR1 SGHRS, CDR2 YFSETQ. The CDR3 totals 16 residues. The CDR3 spells CASSLEGQINTGELFF. CDR3 in DNA: TGCGCCAGCAGCTTGGAGGGACAGATTAACACCGGGGAGCTGTTTTTT.

A few counts support this clone. This chain links TRBV28 with TRBJ2-4; tentative D call: TRBD2 (6 bases). The V end was cut by 6 bases, the J end by 6 bases, with 12 bases between. CDR1 and CDR2 from the germline V gene are MDHEN and SYDVKM. CDR3 length equals 13 residues. As DNA, the CDR3 is TGTGCCAGCAGGGAGGGACGGCTAAACATTCAGTACTTC. Translating gives CASREGRLNIQYF.

V usage is TRBV15 and J usage is TRBJ1-5; D is perhaps TRBD1 (5 bases). Between the trimmed V and J ends, which lost 0 bases and 4 bases, there was a span of 22 bases. CDR1 is LNHNV, CDR2 YYDKDF, per germline (reference sequence). This CDR3 is 19 amino acids long. The DNA for the CDR3 is TGTGCCACCAGCAGAGACCTCGGCCTTACCACAGGACTAAATCAGCCCCAGCATTTT. Its protein product is CATSRDLGLTTGLNQPQHF.

This clone occurred a few times. The J gene is TRBJ2-1, the V gene TRBV5-1; perhaps TRBD1 as D (9 bases). Looked up from germline, CDR1 is SGHRS and CDR2 is YFSETQ. CDR3 length: 16 residues. V lost 7 bases and J 1 base, leaving 18 bases between the germline ends. This CDR3 reads CASDRGERGSYNEQFF. In DNA, the CDR3 is TGCGCCAGCGACAGGGGGGAGCGGGGGTCCTACAATGAGCAGTTCTTC.

The chain employs TRBV13 and TRBJ2-1, with 12 nucleotides matching TRBD2. The CDR3 contains 15 residues. Germline-derived CDR1 and CDR2 are PRHDT and FYEKMQ (reference sequence). Trimming cost V 4 bases and J 7 bases; bases outside gene matches: 5. The CDR3 region has the DNA TGTGCCAGCAGCTCTAGCGGGAGGGGACTGAATGAGCAGTTCTTC. Its translation is CASSSSGRGLNEQFF.

The rearrangement links TRBV30 to TRBJ1-2; perhaps TRBD1 as D (5 bases). CDR1 and CDR2 from the germline V gene are GTSNPN and SVGIG (reference sequence). V lost 4 bases and J lost 5, with 14 bases in between. The length of the CDR3 is 13 residues. Written as DNA, the CDR3 is TGTGCCTGGACGCCGGGGGTCGGGTATGGCTACACCTTC. Amino acids: CAWTPGVGYGYTF.

In its sample, this clone was seen a few times. The chain couples TRBV19 to TRBJ2-3; TRBD1 matches 8 bases. V lost 4 bases, J lost 5 bases, and 5 bases stayed unmatched. From germline, CDR1 is LNHDA and CDR2 SQIVND (reference sequence). The length of the CDR3 is 14 residues. The CDR3 region has the DNA TGTGCCAGTAGTACCGGACAGGGTAGAGATACGCAGTATTTT. Its protein product is CASSTGQGRDTQYF.